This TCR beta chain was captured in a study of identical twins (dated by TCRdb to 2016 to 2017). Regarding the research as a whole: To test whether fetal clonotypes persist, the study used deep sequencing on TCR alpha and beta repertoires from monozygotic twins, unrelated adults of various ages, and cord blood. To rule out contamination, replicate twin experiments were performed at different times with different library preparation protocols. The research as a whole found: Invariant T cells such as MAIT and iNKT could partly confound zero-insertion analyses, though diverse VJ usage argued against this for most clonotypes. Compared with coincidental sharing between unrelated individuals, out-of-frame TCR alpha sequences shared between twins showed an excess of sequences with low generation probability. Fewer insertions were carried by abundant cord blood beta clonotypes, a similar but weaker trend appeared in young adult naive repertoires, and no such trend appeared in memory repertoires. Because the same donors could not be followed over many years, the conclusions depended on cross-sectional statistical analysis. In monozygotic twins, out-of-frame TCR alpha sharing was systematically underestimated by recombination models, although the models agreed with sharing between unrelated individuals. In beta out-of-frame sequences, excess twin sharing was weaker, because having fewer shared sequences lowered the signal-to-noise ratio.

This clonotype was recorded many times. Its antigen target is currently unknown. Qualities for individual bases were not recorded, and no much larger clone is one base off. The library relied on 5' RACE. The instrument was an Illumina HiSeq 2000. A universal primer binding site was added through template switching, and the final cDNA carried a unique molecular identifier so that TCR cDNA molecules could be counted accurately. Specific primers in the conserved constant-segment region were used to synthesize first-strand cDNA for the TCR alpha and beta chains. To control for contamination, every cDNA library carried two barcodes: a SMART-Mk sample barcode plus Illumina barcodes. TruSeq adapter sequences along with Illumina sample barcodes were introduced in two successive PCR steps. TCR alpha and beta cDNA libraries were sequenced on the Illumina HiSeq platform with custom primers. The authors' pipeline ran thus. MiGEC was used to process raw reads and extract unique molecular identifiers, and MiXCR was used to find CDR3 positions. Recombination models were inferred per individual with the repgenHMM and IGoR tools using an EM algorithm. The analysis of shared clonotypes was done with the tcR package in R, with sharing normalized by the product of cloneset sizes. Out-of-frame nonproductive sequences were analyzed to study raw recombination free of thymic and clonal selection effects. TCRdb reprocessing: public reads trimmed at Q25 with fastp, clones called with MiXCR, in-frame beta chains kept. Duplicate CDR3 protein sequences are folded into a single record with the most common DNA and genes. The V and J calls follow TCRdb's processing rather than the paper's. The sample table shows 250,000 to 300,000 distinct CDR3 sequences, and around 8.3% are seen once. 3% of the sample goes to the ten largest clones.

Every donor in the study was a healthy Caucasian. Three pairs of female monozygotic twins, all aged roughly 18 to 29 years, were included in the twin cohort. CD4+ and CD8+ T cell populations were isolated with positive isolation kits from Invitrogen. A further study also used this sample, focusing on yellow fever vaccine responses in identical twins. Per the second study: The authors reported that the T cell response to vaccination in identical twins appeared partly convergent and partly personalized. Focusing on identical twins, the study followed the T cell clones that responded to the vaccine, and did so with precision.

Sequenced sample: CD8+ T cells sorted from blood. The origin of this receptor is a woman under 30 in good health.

The DNA is as follows: TGTGCCAGCAGTGAATACGTCTACGAGCAGTACTTC. Translation gives CASSEYVYEQYF. The chain uses TRBV6-1 and TRBJ2-7, with no reliable assignment of the D segment. V was cut back by 2 bases and J by 3 bases, leaving a gap of 5 bases between them. The CDR3 starts with the cysteine, ends with the phenylalanine, and has 12 residues. The entry retains the CDR3 DNA only, 36 bases that are in frame from base 1. CDR1 MNHNS and CDR2 SASEGT are derived from the germline V gene.